This TCR beta chain was observed in a study of graft-versus-host responses after intestinal transplantation. For the study at large: Anti-thymocyte globulin induction, then tacrolimus and steroids for about three years, went to all recipients. Study outcomes and limitations: Allografts from individuals with graft-donor T cell macrochimerism displayed high graft-versus-host to host-versus-graft clonal ratios.

V gave up 3 bases and J gave up 7 bases; unmatched junction bases: 5. Germline CDR1 SEHNR, CDR2 FQNEAQ (reference sequence). This CDR3 region has 14 residues. Method: immunoSEQ multiplex PCR; TCRdb's copy keeps in-frame clones and lacks some. This table holds some 13,000 clones, around two fifths found once. Plating of roughly 200,000 CFSE-labeled responder cells was done together with roughly 200,000 irradiated, violet-dye-labeled stimulator cells. This sample comprised alloreactive CD4+ T cells from a mixed lymphocyte reaction culture, obtained before intestinal transplant. Indicated subset: CFSE-low proliferating T cells sorted from roughly six-day pre-transplant mixed lymphocyte reaction (GvH or HvG direction). The chain combines TRBV7-9 with TRBJ1-2; the match to TRBD1 covers 10 bases. This sequence originates from a human patient who received an intestinal transplant. CDR3 coding DNA: TGTGCCAGCAGCTTTGGGGACAGGGGTGGTGGCTACACCTTC. This encodes CASSFGDRGGGYTF.